These 8 T cell receptor beta chains were sequenced from one sample in a study of T cell repertoires in aging, cancer and after chemotherapy. The template was genomic DNA from peripheral blood, not RNA. A mixed TRB-A/B primer pool amplified rearranged TRB by multiplex touch-down PCR. MiXCR, run by TCRdb on the multiplex PCR reads, gives a single entry per CDR3 protein. The sample carries approximately 9,600 distinct CDR3 sequences, less than 30% recorded once. Material for sequencing was blood. The receptors were gathered from a human donor in good health.

This sequence joins TRBV27 and TRBJ1-1, with D possibly matching TRBD1 (5 bases). Trimming removed 4 bases from V and 1 base from J, with 13 bases in between. The CDR3 consists of 15 residues. Germline lookup yields CDR1 MNHEY and CDR2 SMNVEV (reference sequence). This CDR3 is CASSSPGHPNTEAFF. CDR3 in DNA: TGTGCCAGCAGTTCCCCCGGACACCCGAACACTGAAGCTTTCTTT.

Worth noting for this clonotype: The junction and the germline gene differ at one end; a read error may be behind it. This chain connects TRBV7-9 to TRBJ2-5; D gene uncertain. CDR3 length: 13 residues. Germline V CDR1 and CDR2: SEHNR, FQNEAQ (reference sequence). As DNA, the CDR3 is TGTGCCAGCAGCTTAGAAATGCAAGAGGCCCAGTACTTC. As protein: CASSLEMQEAQYF.

In this sample, this clonotype is medium-sized (0.01 to 0.1%). This rearrangement joins TRBV15 to TRBJ1-1; TRBD1 matches 7 bases. The V gene's germline CDR1 is LNHNV and CDR2 YYDKDF (reference sequence). The CDR3 spans 15 residues. V was pared by 3 bases and J by 1 base, with 5 bases of the junction left unmatched. CDR3: CATSREGDRNTEAFF. The CDR3 DNA reads TGTGCCACCAGCAGGGAGGGGGACAGGAACACTGAAGCTTTCTTT.

By share, this clonotype counts as medium-sized. Here the CDR3 reads CASSLGTGVGNTIYF. The CDR3 region has the DNA TGTGCCAGCAGCTTGGGGACAGGGGTGGGAAACACCATATATTTT. The V and J genes are TRBV7-2 and TRBJ1-3, with 10 bases lining up with TRBD1. Germline loops: CDR1 SGHTA, CDR2 FQGNSA. The CDR3 is made up of 15 amino acids. Germline trimming cut 3 bases from V and 4 bases from J; bases unmatched to any gene: 3.

This clonotype was seen a handful of times. The rearrangement links TRBV6-4 to TRBJ2-2; TRBD1 aligns across 9 bases. Germline V lookup: CDR1 MRHNA, CDR2 SNTAGT. V was clipped by 6 bases and J by 3 bases; unmatched bases: 26. CDR3 length: 22 amino acids. The CDR3 is CASSRGQGSLNPSGDDTGELFF. The CDR3 DNA sequence: TGTGCCAGCAGCCGGGGACAGGGCTCTCTCAACCCTAGTGGTGACGACACCGGGGAGCTGTTTTTT.

In regard to this clonotype: A much larger clone lies one base from this, so it may be a read error. V and J are TRBV7-9 and TRBJ1-3, with a tentative D call TRBD1 (5 bases). The length of the CDR3 is 15 residues. Germline V gene data show CDR1 as SEHNR and CDR2 as FQNEAQ (reference sequence). The V end lost 4 bases, the J end lost 2 bases, and 12 bases lay between the germline ends. The CDR3 is CASSSDTFTGNTIYF. DNA for the CDR3: TGTGCCAGCAGCTCGGACACCTTCACTGGAAACACCATATATTTT.

The V and J genes are TRBV7-3 and TRBJ1-1, with 9 bases that match TRBD1. The CDR3 is 16 amino acids. The trim removed 2 bases at V and 4 bases at J, leaving 8 bases unmatched. Germline V gene sequence: CDR1 SGHTA, CDR2 FQGTGA. This chain's CDR3 is CASSLLPGQGSTEAFF. DNA for the CDR3: TGTGCCAGCAGCTTACTACCCGGACAGGGGAGCACTGAAGCTTTCTTT.

The V gene is TRBV6-6, the J gene TRBJ2-3; 13 bases align to TRBD2. V lost 5 bases and J lost 6; bases outside the gene matches: 8. The CDR3 is 16 amino acids. Germline CDR1 is MNHNY and CDR2 is SVGAGI (reference sequence). The CDR3 loop reads CASSGVLAGGPDTQYF. The CDR3 nucleotides read TGTGCCAGCAGTGGGGTACTAGCGGGAGGGCCGGATACGCAGTATTTT.